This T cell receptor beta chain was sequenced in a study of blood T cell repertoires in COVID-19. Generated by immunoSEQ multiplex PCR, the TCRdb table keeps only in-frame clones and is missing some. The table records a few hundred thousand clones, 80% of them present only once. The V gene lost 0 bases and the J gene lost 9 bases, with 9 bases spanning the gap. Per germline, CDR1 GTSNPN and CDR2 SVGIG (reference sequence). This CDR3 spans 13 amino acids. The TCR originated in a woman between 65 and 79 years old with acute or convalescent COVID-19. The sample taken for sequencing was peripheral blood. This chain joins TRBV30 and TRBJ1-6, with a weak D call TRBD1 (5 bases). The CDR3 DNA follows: TGTGCCTGGAGTGTACGCGGGGGTTCACCCCTCCACTTT. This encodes CAWSVRGGSPLHF.